These T cell receptor beta chains were read from a single sample in a study of T cell repertoires in cytomegalovirus infection. TCRdb used MiXCR to reprocess the reads, holding one entry per CDR3 protein. The sample consists of roughly 69,000 distinct CDR3 sequences, approximately 30% of them appearing once. Antigens of these TCRs are unknown. This specimen was CD8+ T cells from cultured PBMCs, taken from culture after CMV antigen stimulation. The source is a human donor in good health (CMV status not recorded). Some clones in this sample may be carry-over from other donors' samples. The conserved cysteine and the conserved F or W are not part of the CDR3 here. The order of the fields is J gene, V gene, CDR3 protein.

TRBJ2-3,TRBV7-6,ASSLDEGSTDTQY
TRBJ2-6,TRBV4-1,ASSQDDGSGANVLT
TRBJ1-1,TRBV19,ASSERQGRMNTEAF
TRBJ2-1,TRBV4-3,ASSQEGNEQF
TRBJ2-3,TRBV9,ASSPQLRDTQY
TRBJ2-4,TRBV19,ASSVFGAAWDIQY
TRBJ2-1,TRBV27,ASSLVLDLPPAAYSYNEQF
TRBJ2-7,TRBV19,ASSISDARYEQY
TRBJ2-3,TRBV11-2,ASSLDGGSTDTQY
TRBJ2-1,TRBV4-1,ASSQEGTSGNVLF
TRBJ2-7,TRBV7-9,ASSLGEGAGASYEQY
TRBJ2-7,TRBV4-1,ASSLSGTGVSEQY
TRBJ1-1,TRBV19,ASSQGMGREEAF
TRBJ1-5,TRBV25-1,ASSESWLGQPQH
TRBJ2-3,TRBV7-8,ASSERESTDTQY
TRBJ2-3,TRBV12-3/TRBV12-4,ASSPDGGEIHKQY
TRBJ1-1,TRBV7-9,ASTLGAEAF
TRBJ2-1,TRBV19,ASSLAGEASNEQF
TRBJ2-3,TRBV12-3/TRBV12-4,ASTFSGGYSTDTQY
TRBJ2-3,TRBV7-9,ASSFHRGLGDTDTQY
TRBJ2-2,TRBV25-1,ASSEYMAVAGTGELF
TRBJ2-1,TRBV7-6,ASSVGEVNEQF
TRBJ2-5,TRBV12-5,ASGLSRDNQETQY
TRBJ1-1,TRBV5-5,ASSLGENTEAF
TRBJ2-5,TRBV7-2,ASSFGGRETQY
TRBJ1-2,TRBV27,ASRGGGAYGYT
TRBJ2-7,TRBV7-2,ASSLVAHLGQGISNEQY
TRBJ2-1,TRBV4-1,ASSQGLAAKSGQF
TRBJ2-2,TRBV6-5,ASSYQGVTSGELF
TRBJ2-5,TRBV19,ASSIAGTGVETQY
TRBJ2-5,TRBV7-6,VSSLSQETQY
TRBJ1-4,TRBV2,ASSEEAGEKLF
TRBJ2-7,TRBV20-1,SAKGQSSYEQY
TRBJ1-1,TRBV27,ASSLGGGTEAF
TRBJ1-2,TRBV27,ASSSFPRDALGGYT
TRBJ1-2,TRBV7-6,ASRPDRGRTYGYT
TRBJ2-2,TRBV12-3/TRBV12-4,ATAPGVNTGELF
TRBJ1-1,TRBV4-3,TSSQEVGPMNTEAF
TRBJ1-2,TRBV11-2,ASSLAQSYGYT
TRBJ2-5,TRBV7-8,ASSLGDGFRLQETQY
TRBJ1-3,TRBV6-6,ASSYGQGAGNTIY
TRBJ2-1,TRBV11-2,ASSFLTSGRNYNEQF
TRBJ1-1,TRBV15,ATCGGLMNTEAF
TRBJ2-7,TRBV20-1,SASGWRGVTYEQY
TRBJ1-6,TRBV12-5,ASGWGRDLSPLH
TRBJ2-7,TRBV28,ATTGGLALYEQY